One sample yielded the 30 T cell receptor beta chains listed below, sequenced in a study of blood T cell repertoires in COVID-19. Using immunoSEQ multiplex PCR, the repertoire was profiled, and TCRdb retains in-frame clones only, with some absent. The table has approximately 130,000 clones, roughly 80% seen once. Material: PBMCs or T cells enriched from blood (not recorded which). The receptors come from a man aged 30 to 39 who had recovered from COVID-19.

This rearrangement joins TRBV7-9 to TRBJ1-4; D uncertain. Germline V gene lookup returns CDR1 SEHNR and CDR2 FQNEAQ (reference sequence). The length of the CDR3 is 14 residues. The V gene lost 3 bases and the J gene lost 0 bases, with 5 bases spanning the gap. CDR3 loop: CASSFSATNEKLFF. The CDR3 region has the DNA TGTGCCAGCAGCTTTTCGGCAACTAATGAAAAACTGTTTTTT.

The CDR3 sequence is CASTKDSDEKLFF. The CDR3 DNA sequence: TGTGCCAGCACAAAGGACAGCGATGAAAAACTGTTTTTT. J is TRBJ1-4 and V is TRBV2; perhaps TRBD1 as D (6 bases). The V gene's germline CDR1 is SNHLY and CDR2 FYNNEI. V shed 7 bases and J shed 6 bases, with 12 bases lying between them. This CDR3 has 13 amino acids.

V is TRBV5-1 and J is TRBJ1-1; D may be TRBD1 (5 bases). The CDR3 is made up of 14 amino acids. Per the germline V gene, CDR1 is SGHRS and CDR2 is YFSETQ. Trimming took 0 bases from V and 0 from J, leaving 6 bases between them. CDR3 residues: CASSLGTMNTEAFF. The CDR3 DNA follows: TGCGCCAGCAGCTTGGGGACAATGAACACTGAAGCTTTCTTT.

This clone has a handful of counts. The chain couples TRBV6-1 to TRBJ1-6; D uncertain. V was trimmed by 3 bases and J by 13 bases, leaving 10 bases between them. Germline values: CDR1 MNHNS, CDR2 SASEGT. This CDR3 region has 12 residues. CDR3 bases: TGTGCCAGCAGTGACAGACGGGTTCCCCTCCACTTT. Translation: CASSDRRVPLHF.

The gene calls are TRBV6-5 and TRBJ2-5; 8 positions agree with TRBD2. CDR1 MNHEY and CDR2 SVGAGI come from the germline V gene. V lost 6 bases to trimming and J lost 4 bases; unmatched junction nucleotides: 4. The CDR3 contains 13 residues. CDR3 nucleotide sequence: TGTGCCAGCAGGGCGGGGGGAGGAGAGACCCAGTACTTC. Its translation is CASRAGGGETQYF.

CDR3: CASSASGTGNTEAFF. DNA for the CDR3: TGTGCCAGCAGTGCCTCCGGGACTGGGAACACTGAAGCTTTCTTT. The chain combines TRBV6-4 with TRBJ1-1, with TRBD1 as a possible D gene (5 bases). The CDR3 sequence is 15 residues long. V dropped 4 bases and J dropped 1 base, with 13 bases sitting between them. Germline V gene data show CDR1 as MRHNA and CDR2 as SNTAGT.

CDR3 DNA sequence: TGTGCCTGGAGTCTGGGGACAAAACACAATGAGCAGTTCTTC. It specifies CAWSLGTKHNEQFF. The genes are TRBV30 and TRBJ2-1, with D possibly TRBD1 on 6 matching bases. V lost 2 bases and J lost 5, with 13 bases in between. The CDR3 consists of 14 residues. CDR1 is GTSNPN, CDR2 SVGIG, per germline (reference sequence).

In this sample, this clone turned up a few times. The CDR3 here is CATALQGYPYEQYF. The CDR3 nucleotides are TGTGCCACCGCACTGCAGGGGTACCCCTACGAGCAGTACTTC. The rearrangement joins TRBV6-6 to TRBJ2-7, with D possibly TRBD1 on 6 matching bases. CDR3 size: 14 residues. CDR1 and CDR2 from the germline V gene are MNHNY and SVGAGI (reference sequence). The ends were cut back, 10 bases at V and 2 bases at J, with 18 bases in the middle.

The chain is built from TRBV10-2 and TRBJ2-7; 8 nucleotides line up with TRBD2. After removal of 8 bases from V and 6 bases from J, the junction contained 21 bases not matched to a gene. The CDR3 length is 17 residues. Germline CDR1 WSHSY, CDR2 SAAADI. CDR3 sequence: CASRRAGSGSRSSEQYF. For the CDR3, the DNA is TGCGCCAGCCGGAGGGCTGGGAGCGGGAGTAGAAGTTCCGAGCAGTACTTC.

CDR3 sequence (DNA): TGTGCCAGCAGTTTAAGTCCCGGGATGAACACTGAAGCTTTCTTT. This gives the protein CASSLSPGMNTEAFF. The chain uses TRBV27 and TRBJ1-1, with D hard to call. CDR1 MNHEY and CDR2 SMNVEV come from the germline V gene (reference sequence). The CDR3 is 15 amino acids. Deletions cut 2 bases from V and 0 bases from J, with 10 bases between.

The chain carries TRBV7-9 and TRBJ1-6, with 10 bases aligning to TRBD1. Germline lookup yields CDR1 SEHNR and CDR2 FQNEAQ (reference sequence). V lost 1 base and J lost 9; bases outside the gene matches: 3. The CDR3 totals 15 residues. CDR3 nucleotides: TGTGCCAGCAGCTTAGAGGGACAGGGGACTTCACCCCTCCACTTT. This encodes CASSLEGQGTSPLHF.

The chain employs TRBV27 and TRBJ1-2; D uncertain. Deletions cut 5 bases from V and 8 bases from J, with 21 bases between. Germline V lookup: CDR1 MNHEY, CDR2 SMNVEV (reference sequence). The CDR3 spans 15 residues. The CDR3 sequence is CASSPVSAGLWGYTF. In DNA form, the CDR3 reads TGTGCCAGCAGTCCCGTTTCCGCAGGCCTCTGGGGCTACACCTTC.

Worth noting for this clone: The same CDR3 can be traced to other DNA sequences in this sample. The J gene is TRBJ1-5, the V gene TRBV3-1 (or the pseudogene TRBV3-2); 7 bases map to TRBD1. CDR3 size: 13 residues. Per the germline V gene, CDR1 is LGHDT and CDR2 is YNNKEL (reference sequence). Trimming at V came to 0 bases and at J to 7 bases, leaving 0 bases not matched to a gene. The CDR3 reads CASSQDRGQPQHF. The CDR3 nucleotides read TGTGCCAGCAGCCAAGACAGGGGGCAGCCCCAGCATTTT.

The rearrangement joins TRBV12-5 to TRBJ1-5; 7 nucleotides line up with TRBD1. Unmatched junction bases numbered 7, after V lost 2 bases and J lost 3 bases. CDR3 length: 16 residues. The germline gives CDR1 LGHNT, CDR2 FRNRAP. The CDR3 sequence is CASGLPTGQNNQPQHF. DNA of the CDR3: TGTGCTAGTGGTTTGCCCACGGGACAGAACAATCAGCCCCAGCATTTT.

The gene calls are TRBV9 and TRBJ2-7; D is possibly TRBD2 (5 bases). CDR1 is SGDLS, CDR2 YYNGEE, per germline. The germline V and J ends were trimmed by 0 bases and 9 bases, with 31 bases remaining between them. The CDR3 consists of 19 residues. The CDR3 bases are TGTGCCAGCAGCGTAGACAGACCGACCCGGGTTAGCGCGCGCGAGCGGCAGTACGTC. This codes for CASSVDRPTRVSARERQYV.

A few counts support this clone. The chain carries TRBV11-3 and TRBJ2-1, with 7 bases aligning to TRBD1. Germline-derived CDR1 and CDR2 are SGHNT and YENEEA. There are 15 residues in the CDR3. The trim removed 0 bases at V and 7 bases at J, leaving 6 bases unmatched. This CDR3 reads CASSLEAGGRNEQFF. The CDR3 coding sequence is TGTGCCAGCAGCTTAGAGGCAGGGGGAAGGAATGAGCAGTTCTTC. The whole variable domain, remainder taken from reference TRBV11-3 and TRBJ2-1, is EAGVVQSPRYKIIEKKQPVAFWCNPISGHNTLYWYLQNLGQGPELLIRYENEEAVDDSQLPKDRFSAERLKGVDSTLKIQPAELGDSAVYLCASSLEAGGRNEQFFGPGTRLTVL.

The genes are TRBV27 and TRBJ1-6; TRBD1 agrees at 9 bases. The trim removed 5 bases at V and 6 bases at J, leaving 5 bases unmatched. There are 15 residues in the CDR3. Germline assignment: CDR1 MNHEY and CDR2 SMNVEV (reference sequence). CDR3 region: CASSERDRVNSPLHF. The CDR3 coding sequence is TGTGCCAGCAGTGAGAGGGACAGGGTTAATTCACCCCTCCACTTT.

The chain employs TRBV11-3 and TRBJ2-2; a weak D match, TRBD2 (5 bases). The CDR3 sequence is 16 residues long. Germline lookup yields CDR1 SGHNT and CDR2 YENEEA. V gave up 5 bases and J gave up 0 bases, with 13 bases separating them. CDR3 loop: CASSQSASTNTGELFF. As DNA, the CDR3 is TGTGCCAGCAGCCAATCAGCTAGCACGAACACCGGGGAGCTGTTTTTT. The whole variable domain, remainder taken from reference TRBV11-3 and TRBJ2-2, is EAGVVQSPRYKIIEKKQPVAFWCNPISGHNTLYWYLQNLGQGPELLIRYENEEAVDDSQLPKDRFSAERLKGVDSTLKIQPAELGDSAVYLCASSQSASTNTGELFFGEGSRLTVL.

This clone was observed a single time. V gene TRBV9 combines with J gene TRBJ2-2; 13 bases match TRBD2. CDR1 is SGDLS and CDR2 is YYNGEE in the germline V gene. This CDR3 is 16 amino acids long. V gave up 3 bases and J gave up 7 bases; unmatched junction bases: 6. The CDR3 DNA sequence: TGTGCCAGCAGCGCCGGACTAGCGGGAGTTGACGGGGAGCTGTTTTTT. This codes for CASSAGLAGVDGELFF. Combining the CDR3 with reference TRBV9 and TRBJ2-2 gives the whole variable domain DSGVTQTPKHLITATGQRVTLRCSPRSGDLSVYWYQQSLDQGLQFLIQYYNGEERAKGNILERFSAQQFPDLHSELNLSSLELGDSALYFCASSAGLAGVDGELFFGEGSRLTVL.

The chain employs TRBV9 and TRBJ1-1, with D maybe TRBD1 (5 bases). Trimming cost V 4 bases and J 5 bases, with 18 bases left between them. The V gene's germline CDR1 is SGDLS and CDR2 YYNGEE. The CDR3 loop spans 15 amino acids. CDR3 protein: CASSPGTGRITEAFF. The CDR3, as DNA: TGTGCCAGCAGCCCTGGGACTGGGAGGATAACTGAAGCTTTCTTT.

The chain links TRBV18 to TRBJ2-3; tentative D call: TRBD2 (6 bases). The germline CDR1 and CDR2 sequences are KGHSH and LQKENI. V was pared by 2 bases and J by 9 bases, with 15 bases between. CDR3 length: 14 amino acids. CDR3 region: CASSPSHRRETQYF. The CDR3 region has the DNA TGTGCCAGCTCACCATCCCACCGGAGGGAAACGCAGTATTTT. Using reference TRBV18 and TRBJ2-3 for the parts outside the CDR3, the full variable domain is NAGVMQNPRHLVRRRGQEARLRCSPMKGHSHVYWYRQLPEEGLKFMVYLQKENIIDESGMPKERFSAEFPKEGPSILRIQQVVRGDSAAYFCASSPSHRRETQYFGPGTRLTVL.

The rearrangement joins TRBV27 to TRBJ1-4, with D perhaps matching TRBD1 (6 bases). V was trimmed by 4 bases and J by 6 bases, leaving 12 bases between them. Germline values: CDR1 MNHEY, CDR2 SMNVEV (reference sequence). The CDR3 extends over 14 amino acids. Here the CDR3 reads CASSSRGMDEKLFF. The CDR3 nucleotides are TGTGCCAGCAGTTCGAGGGGGATGGATGAAAAACTGTTTTTT.

The chain has TRBV5-4 and TRBJ2-2; no clear D gene. Deletions cut 7 bases from V and 0 bases from J, with 13 bases between. From germline, CDR1 is SGHNT and CDR2 YYREEE (reference sequence). The CDR3 length is 15 residues. DNA for the CDR3: TGTGCCAGCGGCTACCAGGTGACGAACACCGGGGAGCTGTTTTTT. This gives the protein CASGYQVTNTGELFF. The complete variable domain, with remaining parts taken from reference TRBV5-4 and TRBJ2-2, reads ETGVTQSPTHLIKTRGQQVTLRCSSQSGHNTVSWYQQALGQGPQFIFQYYREEENGRGNFPPRFSGLQFPNYSSELNVNALELDDSALYLCASGYQVTNTGELFFGEGSRLTVL.

This chain joins TRBV9 and TRBJ2-5; perhaps TRBD2 as D (6 bases). The CDR3 length is 14 residues. The ends were cut back, 0 bases at V and 3 bases at J, with 9 bases in the middle. Germline assignment: CDR1 SGDLS and CDR2 YYNGEE. Here the CDR3 DNA reads TGTGCCAGCAGCGTAGCGGGAGTCGAAGAGACCCAGTACTTC. Amino acid sequence: CASSVAGVEETQYF.

This chain uses TRBV6-5 with TRBJ2-7; TRBD2 aligns across 12 bases. The CDR3 is 16 residues long. Per germline, CDR1 MNHEY and CDR2 SVGAGI. The V and J ends lost 0 bases and 3 bases, in that order; junction bases with no gene match: 3. CDR3 protein: CASSYSGTSGLYEQYF. The CDR3 DNA is TGTGCCAGCAGTTACTCGGGGACTAGCGGGCTCTACGAGCAGTACTTC.

The V gene is TRBV3-1 (or the pseudogene TRBV3-2), the J gene TRBJ2-2; no definite D call. The CDR3 covers 12 residues. Germline V lookup: CDR1 LGHDT, CDR2 YNNKEL (reference sequence). Trimming stripped 3 bases from V and 6 bases from J, with 5 bases between. The CDR3 region has the DNA TGTGCCAGCAGCCATCGTTCCGGGGAGCTGTTTTTT. Translating it yields CASSHRSGELFF.

The chain carries TRBV14 and TRBJ2-6, with D possibly matching TRBD2 (6 bases). This CDR3 has 17 amino acids. The germline CDR1 and CDR2 sequences are SGHDN and FVKESK. With 2 bases removed from V and 2 bases from J, the gap between germline ends came to 13 bases. Here the CDR3 reads CASSQRGLWPGANVLTF. The CDR3, as DNA: TGTGCCAGCAGCCAAAGGGGACTCTGGCCTGGGGCCAACGTCCTGACTTTC.

The chain has TRBV11-2 and TRBJ2-7; 8 nucleotides agree with TRBD1. Trimming at V came to 2 bases and at J to 4 bases, leaving 10 bases not matched to a gene. Germline loops: CDR1 SGHAT, CDR2 FQNNGV. The CDR3 spans 16 residues. CDR3 coding DNA: TGTGCCAGCAGCTTAAGGGGGGACAGGTCGGATTACGAGCAGTACGTC. It translates to CASSLRGDRSDYEQYV.

This chain connects TRBV6-5 to TRBJ1-1; D unclear. The V end was cut by 4 bases, the J end by 1 base, with 10 bases between. Germline CDR1 MNHEY, CDR2 SVGAGI. This CDR3 comprises 14 residues. The DNA for the CDR3 is TGTGCCAGCAGTTTCGTAGAAAAGAACACTGAAGCTTTCTTT. It codes for CASSFVEKNTEAFF.

The V gene is TRBV7-9, the J gene TRBJ1-1, with unresolved D. The CDR3 consists of 16 residues. Germline values: CDR1 SEHNR, CDR2 FQNEAQ (reference sequence). Trimming stripped 5 bases from V and 0 bases from J, with 16 bases between. CDR3 sequence (DNA): TGTGCCAGCAGCCAACCCATACGGGGATTGAACACTGAAGCTTTCTTT. Translation gives CASSQPIRGLNTEAFF.